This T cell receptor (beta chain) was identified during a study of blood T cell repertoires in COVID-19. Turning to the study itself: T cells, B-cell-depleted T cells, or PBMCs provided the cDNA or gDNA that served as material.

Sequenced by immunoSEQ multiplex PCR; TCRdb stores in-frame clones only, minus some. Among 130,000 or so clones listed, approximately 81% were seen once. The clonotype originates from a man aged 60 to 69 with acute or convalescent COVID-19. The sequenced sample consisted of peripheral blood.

This chain's CDR3 is CASSQALGGVSEQFF. CDR3 DNA sequence: TGCGCCAGCAGCCAAGCCTTAGGGGGGGTTAGTGAGCAGTTCTTC. The rearrangement links TRBV4-1 to TRBJ2-1; D may be TRBD2 (7 bases). The CDR3 runs to 15 residues. The germline CDR1 and CDR2 sequences are MGHRA and YSYEKL. V was cut by 1 base and J by 9 bases, with 16 bases left in between.